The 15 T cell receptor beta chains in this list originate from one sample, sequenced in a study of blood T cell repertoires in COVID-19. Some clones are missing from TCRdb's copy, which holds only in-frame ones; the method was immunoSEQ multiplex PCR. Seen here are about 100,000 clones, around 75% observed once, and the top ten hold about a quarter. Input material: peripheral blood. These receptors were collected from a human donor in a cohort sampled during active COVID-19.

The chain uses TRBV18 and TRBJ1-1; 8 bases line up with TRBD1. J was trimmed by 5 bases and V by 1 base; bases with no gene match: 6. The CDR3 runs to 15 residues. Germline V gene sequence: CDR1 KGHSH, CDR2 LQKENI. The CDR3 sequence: CASSPQQGEGTEAFF. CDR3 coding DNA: TGTGCCAGCTCACCACAACAGGGGGAAGGAACTGAAGCTTTCTTT.

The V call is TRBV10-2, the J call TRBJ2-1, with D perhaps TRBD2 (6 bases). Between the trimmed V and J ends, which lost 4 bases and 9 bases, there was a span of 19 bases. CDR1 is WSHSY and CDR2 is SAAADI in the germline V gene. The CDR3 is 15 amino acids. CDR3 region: CASSVPGTTGGEQFF. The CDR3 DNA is TGCGCCAGCAGTGTTCCCGGGACCACCGGGGGTGAGCAGTTCTTC.

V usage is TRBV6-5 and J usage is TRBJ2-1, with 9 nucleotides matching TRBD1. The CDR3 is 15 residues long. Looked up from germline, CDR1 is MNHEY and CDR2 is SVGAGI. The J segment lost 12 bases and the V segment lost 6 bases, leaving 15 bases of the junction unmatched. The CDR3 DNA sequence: TGTGCCAGCAGCGCAGGGGACAGGGCCCGCGAGGGGCAGTTCTTC. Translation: CASSAGDRAREGQFF.

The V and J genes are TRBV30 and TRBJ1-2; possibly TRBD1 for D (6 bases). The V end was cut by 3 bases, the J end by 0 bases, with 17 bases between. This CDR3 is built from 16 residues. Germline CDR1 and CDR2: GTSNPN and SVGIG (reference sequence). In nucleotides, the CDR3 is TGTGCCTGGAGCAGTCATCCAGGGGATGCTAACTATGGCTACACCTTC. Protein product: CAWSSHPGDANYGYTF.

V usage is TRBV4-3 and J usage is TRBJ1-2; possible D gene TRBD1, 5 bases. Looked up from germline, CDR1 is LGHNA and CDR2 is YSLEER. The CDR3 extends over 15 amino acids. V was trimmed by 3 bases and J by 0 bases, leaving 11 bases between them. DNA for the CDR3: TGCGCCAGCAGCCAGGTATTAGGGGCTAACTATGGCTACACCTTC. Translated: CASSQVLGANYGYTF.

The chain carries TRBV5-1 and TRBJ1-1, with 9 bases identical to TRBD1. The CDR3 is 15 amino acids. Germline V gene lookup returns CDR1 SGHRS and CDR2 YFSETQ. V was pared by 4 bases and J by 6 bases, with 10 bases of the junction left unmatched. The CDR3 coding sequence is TGCGCCAGCAGCCCGACAGGGGGGGGGAGCGCTGAAGCTTTCTTT. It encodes CASSPTGGGSAEAFF. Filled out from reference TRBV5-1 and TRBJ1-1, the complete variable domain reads KAGVTQTPRYLIKTRGQQVTLSCSPISGHRSVSWYQQTPGQGLQFLFEYFSETQRNKGNFPGRFSGRQFSNSRSEMNVSTLELGDSALYLCASSPTGGGSAEAFFGQGTRLTVV.

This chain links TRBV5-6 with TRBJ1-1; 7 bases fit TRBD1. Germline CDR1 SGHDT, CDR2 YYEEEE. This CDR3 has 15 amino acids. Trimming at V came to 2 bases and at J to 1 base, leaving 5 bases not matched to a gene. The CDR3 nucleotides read TGTGCCAGCAGCTTCCGACAGGGAAGGAACACTGAAGCTTTCTTT. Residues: CASSFRQGRNTEAFF.

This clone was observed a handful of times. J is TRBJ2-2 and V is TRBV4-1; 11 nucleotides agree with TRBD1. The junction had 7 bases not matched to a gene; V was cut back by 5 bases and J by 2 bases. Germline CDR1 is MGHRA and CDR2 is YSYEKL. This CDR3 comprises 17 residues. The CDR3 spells CASSWDRGTPNTGELFF. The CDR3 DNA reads TGCGCCAGCAGCTGGGACAGGGGGACACCAAACACCGGGGAGCTGTTTTTT.

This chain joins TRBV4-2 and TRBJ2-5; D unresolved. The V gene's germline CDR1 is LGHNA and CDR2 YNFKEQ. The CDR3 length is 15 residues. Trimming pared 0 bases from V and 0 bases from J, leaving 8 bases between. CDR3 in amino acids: CASSQDLANQETQYF. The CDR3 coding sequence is TGTGCCAGCAGCCAAGATCTCGCTAACCAAGAGACCCAGTACTTC.

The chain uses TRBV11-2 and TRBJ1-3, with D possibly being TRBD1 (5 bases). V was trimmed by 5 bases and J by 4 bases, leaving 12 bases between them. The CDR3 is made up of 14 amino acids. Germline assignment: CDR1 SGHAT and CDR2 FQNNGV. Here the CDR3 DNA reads TGTGCCAGCAGCCCAGGGTCGTGGGGAAACACCATATATTTT. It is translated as CASSPGSWGNTIYF.

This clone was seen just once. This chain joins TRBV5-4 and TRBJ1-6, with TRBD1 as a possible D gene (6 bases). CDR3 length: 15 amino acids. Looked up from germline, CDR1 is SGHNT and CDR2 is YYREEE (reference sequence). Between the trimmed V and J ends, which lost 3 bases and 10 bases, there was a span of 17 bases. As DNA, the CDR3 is TGTGCCAGCAGCTCTCGGGGGGCCCCGGGGTCACCCCTCCACTTT. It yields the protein CASSSRGAPGSPLHF.

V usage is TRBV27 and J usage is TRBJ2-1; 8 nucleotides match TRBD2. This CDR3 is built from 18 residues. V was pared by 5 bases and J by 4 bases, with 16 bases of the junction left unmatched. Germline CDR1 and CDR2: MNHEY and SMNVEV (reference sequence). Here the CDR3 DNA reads TGTGCCAGCAGTCTCCGTGCCTTTGGCGGGAGGCCGTACAATGAGCAGTTCTTC. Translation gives CASSLRAFGGRPYNEQFF.

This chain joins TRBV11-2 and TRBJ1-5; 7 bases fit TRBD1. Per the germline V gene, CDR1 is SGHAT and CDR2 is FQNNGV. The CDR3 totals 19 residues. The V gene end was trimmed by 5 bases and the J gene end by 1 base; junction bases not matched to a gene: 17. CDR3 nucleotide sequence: TGTGCCAGCAGCCCTAGAGAGGGGGGAAGACAGGGCAGCAATCAGCCCCAGCATTTT. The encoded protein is CASSPREGGRQGSNQPQHF.

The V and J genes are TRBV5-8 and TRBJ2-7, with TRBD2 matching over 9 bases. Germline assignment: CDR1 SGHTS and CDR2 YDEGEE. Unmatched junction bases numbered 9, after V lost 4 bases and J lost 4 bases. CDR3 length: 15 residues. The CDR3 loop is CASSGRGGKRYEQYF. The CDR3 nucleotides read TGTGCCAGCAGCGGGCGGGGGGGGAAGAGATACGAGCAGTACTTC.

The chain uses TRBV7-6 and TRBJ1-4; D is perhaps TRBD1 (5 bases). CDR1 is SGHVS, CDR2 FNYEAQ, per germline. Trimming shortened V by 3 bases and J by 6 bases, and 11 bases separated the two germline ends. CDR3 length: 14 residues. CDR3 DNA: TGTGCCAGCAGCTTTGGACACACCTATGAAAAACTGTTTTTT. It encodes CASSFGHTYEKLFF.